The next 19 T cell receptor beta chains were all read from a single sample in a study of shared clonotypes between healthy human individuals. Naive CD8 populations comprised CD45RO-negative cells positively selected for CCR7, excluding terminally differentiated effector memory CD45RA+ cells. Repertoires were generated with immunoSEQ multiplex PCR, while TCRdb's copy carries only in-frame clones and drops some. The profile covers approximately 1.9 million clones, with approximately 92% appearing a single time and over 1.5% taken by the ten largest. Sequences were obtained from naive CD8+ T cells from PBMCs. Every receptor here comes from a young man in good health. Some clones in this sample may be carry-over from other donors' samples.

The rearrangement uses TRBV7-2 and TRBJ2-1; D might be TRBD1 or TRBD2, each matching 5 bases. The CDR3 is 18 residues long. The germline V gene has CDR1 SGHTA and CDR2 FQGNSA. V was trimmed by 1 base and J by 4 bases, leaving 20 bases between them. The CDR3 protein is CASSLVLVGDLLYNEQFF. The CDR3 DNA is TGTGCCAGCAGCTTAGTTCTAGTTGGGGACCTACTTTACAATGAGCAGTTCTTC.

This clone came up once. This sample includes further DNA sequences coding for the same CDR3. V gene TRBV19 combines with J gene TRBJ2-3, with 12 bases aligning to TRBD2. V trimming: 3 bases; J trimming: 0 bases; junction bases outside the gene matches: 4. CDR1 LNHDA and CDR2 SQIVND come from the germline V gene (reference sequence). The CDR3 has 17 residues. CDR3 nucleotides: TGTGCCAGTAGTATCGGTCTAGCGGGAGGGAGCACAGATACGCAGTATTTT. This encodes CASSIGLAGGSTDTQYF. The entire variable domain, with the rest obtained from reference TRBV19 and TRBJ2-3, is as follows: DGGITQSPKYLFRKEGQNVTLSCEQNLNHDAMYWYRQDPGQGLRLIYYSQIVNDFQKGDIAEGYSVSREKKESFPLTVTSAQKNPTAFYLCASSIGLAGGSTDTQYFGPGTRLTVL.

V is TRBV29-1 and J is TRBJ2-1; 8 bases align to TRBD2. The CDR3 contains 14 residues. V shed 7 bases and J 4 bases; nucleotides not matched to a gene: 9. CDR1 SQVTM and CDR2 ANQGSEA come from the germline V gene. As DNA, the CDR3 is TGCAGCGGGTGGGGTACTAGCGGATACAATGAGCAGTTCTTC. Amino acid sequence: CSGWGTSGYNEQFF.

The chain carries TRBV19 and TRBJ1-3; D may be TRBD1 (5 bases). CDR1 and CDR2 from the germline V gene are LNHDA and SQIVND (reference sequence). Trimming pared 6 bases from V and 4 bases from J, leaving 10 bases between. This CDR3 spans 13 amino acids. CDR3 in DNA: TGTGCCAGTAGCCTGGGGCCAGGAAACACCATATATTTT. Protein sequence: CASSLGPGNTIYF.

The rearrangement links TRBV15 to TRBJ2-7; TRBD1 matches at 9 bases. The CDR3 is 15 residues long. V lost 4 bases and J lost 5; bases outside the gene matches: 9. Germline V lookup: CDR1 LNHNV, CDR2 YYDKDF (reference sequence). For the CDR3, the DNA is TGTGCCACCAGCATCACGGGACAGGGTGCCGACGAGCAGTACTTC. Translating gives CATSITGQGADEQYF.

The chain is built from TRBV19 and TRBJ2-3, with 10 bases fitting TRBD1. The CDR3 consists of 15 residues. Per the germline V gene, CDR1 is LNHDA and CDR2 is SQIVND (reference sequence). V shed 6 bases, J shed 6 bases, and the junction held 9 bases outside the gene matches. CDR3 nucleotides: TGTGCCAGTAGGCCAGGGACAGGGGCTGGGGATACGCAGTATTTT. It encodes CASRPGTGAGDTQYF.

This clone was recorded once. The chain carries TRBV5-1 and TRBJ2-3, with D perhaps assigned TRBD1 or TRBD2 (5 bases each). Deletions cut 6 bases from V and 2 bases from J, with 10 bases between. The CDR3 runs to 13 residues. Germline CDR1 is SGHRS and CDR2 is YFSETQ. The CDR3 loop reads CASTGTNTDTQYF. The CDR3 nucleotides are TGCGCCAGCACCGGGACGAACACAGATACGCAGTATTTT.

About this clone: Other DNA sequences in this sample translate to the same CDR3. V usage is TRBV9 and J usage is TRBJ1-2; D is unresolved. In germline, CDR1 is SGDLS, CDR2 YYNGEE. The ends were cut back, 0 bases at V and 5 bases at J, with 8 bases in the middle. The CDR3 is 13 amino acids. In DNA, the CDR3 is TGTGCCAGCAGCGTAGCTCGTGGGTATGGCTACACCTTC. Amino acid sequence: CASSVARGYGYTF.

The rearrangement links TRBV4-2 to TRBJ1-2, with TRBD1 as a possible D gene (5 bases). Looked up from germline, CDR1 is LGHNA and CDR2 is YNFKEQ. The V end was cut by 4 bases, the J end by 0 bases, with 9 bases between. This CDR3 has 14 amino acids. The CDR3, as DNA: TGTGCCAGCAGCCCACGGGGCCCTAACTATGGCTACACCTTC. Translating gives CASSPRGPNYGYTF.

DNA for the CDR3: TGTGCCAGCAGTGGGGGTAGGGTCTACGAGCAGTACTTC. As protein: CASSGGRVYEQYF. This chain uses TRBV27 with TRBJ2-7; D assignment may be TRBD1 or TRBD2 (5 bases each). CDR1 MNHEY and CDR2 SMNVEV come from the germline V gene (reference sequence). The CDR3 is made up of 13 amino acids. The ends were cut back, 5 bases at V and 3 bases at J, with 11 bases in the middle.

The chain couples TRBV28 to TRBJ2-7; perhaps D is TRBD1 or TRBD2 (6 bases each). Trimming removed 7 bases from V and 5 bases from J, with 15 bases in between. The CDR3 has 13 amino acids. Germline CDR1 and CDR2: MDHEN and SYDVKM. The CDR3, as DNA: TGTGCCAGCACTTCGCCGAGGGGGGACGAGCAGTACTTC. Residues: CASTSPRGDEQYF.

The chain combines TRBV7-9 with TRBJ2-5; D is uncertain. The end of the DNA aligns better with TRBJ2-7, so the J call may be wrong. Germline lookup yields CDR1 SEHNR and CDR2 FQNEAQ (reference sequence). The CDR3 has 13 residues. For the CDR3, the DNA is TGTGCCAGCAGCCCTGGTTTAAGCTACGAGCAGTACTTC. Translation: CASSPGLSYEQYF.

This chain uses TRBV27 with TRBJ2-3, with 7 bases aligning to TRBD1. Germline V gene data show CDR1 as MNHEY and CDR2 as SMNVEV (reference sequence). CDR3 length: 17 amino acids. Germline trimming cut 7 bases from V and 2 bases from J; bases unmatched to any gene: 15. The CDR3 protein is CASTRLTRDSITDTQYF. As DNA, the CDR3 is TGTGCCAGCACACGCCTAACCCGGGACAGTATCACAGATACGCAGTATTTT.

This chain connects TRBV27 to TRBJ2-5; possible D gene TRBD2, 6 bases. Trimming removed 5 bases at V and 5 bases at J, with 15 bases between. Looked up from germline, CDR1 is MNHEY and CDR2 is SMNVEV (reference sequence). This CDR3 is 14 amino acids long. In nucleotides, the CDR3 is TGTGCCAGCAGTACCCTTGGGACTGGTGAGACCCAGTACTTC. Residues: CASSTLGTGETQYF.

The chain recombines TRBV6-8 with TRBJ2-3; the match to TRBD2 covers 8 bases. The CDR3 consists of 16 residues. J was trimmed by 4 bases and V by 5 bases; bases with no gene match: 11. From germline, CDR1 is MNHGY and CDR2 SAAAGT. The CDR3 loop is CASSAPGTRVPDTQYF. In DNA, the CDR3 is TGTGCCAGCAGTGCCCCCGGGACTAGGGTCCCAGATACGCAGTATTTT.

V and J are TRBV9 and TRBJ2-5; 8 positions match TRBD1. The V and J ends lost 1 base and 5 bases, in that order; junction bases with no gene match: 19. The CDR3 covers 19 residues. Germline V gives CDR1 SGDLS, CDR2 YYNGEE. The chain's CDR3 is CASSVMSGGEETREETQYF. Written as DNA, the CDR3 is TGTGCCAGCAGCGTAATGTCAGGGGGCGAAGAGACCCGGGAGGAGACCCAGTACTTC.

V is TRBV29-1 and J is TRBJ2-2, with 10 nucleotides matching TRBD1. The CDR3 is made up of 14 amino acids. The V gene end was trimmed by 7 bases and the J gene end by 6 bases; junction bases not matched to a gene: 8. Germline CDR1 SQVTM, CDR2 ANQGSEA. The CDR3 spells CSALPGQGSGELFF. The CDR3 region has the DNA TGCAGCGCCCTACCGGGACAGGGGTCCGGGGAGCTGTTTTTT.

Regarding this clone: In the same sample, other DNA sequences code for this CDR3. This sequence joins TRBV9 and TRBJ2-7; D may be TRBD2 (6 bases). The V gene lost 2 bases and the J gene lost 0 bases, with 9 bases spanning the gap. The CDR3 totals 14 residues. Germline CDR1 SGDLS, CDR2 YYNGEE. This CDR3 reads CASSVSGRSYEQYF. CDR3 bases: TGTGCCAGCAGCGTTAGCGGACGCTCCTACGAGCAGTACTTC.

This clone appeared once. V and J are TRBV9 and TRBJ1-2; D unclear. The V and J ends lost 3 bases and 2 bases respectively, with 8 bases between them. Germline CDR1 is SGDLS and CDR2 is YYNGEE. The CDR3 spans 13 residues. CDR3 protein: CASSGRENYGYTF. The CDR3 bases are TGTGCCAGCAGCGGCAGAGAGAACTATGGCTACACCTTC.